The 17 T cell receptor beta chains below all came from one sample that was sequenced in a study of cytomegalovirus exposure and HLA in healthy donors. 60 Vbeta and 13 Jbeta primers were used in PCR. Profiled with immunoSEQ multiplex PCR; TCRdb holds only in-frame clones, not every one. The table shows 160,000 or so clones, with under 90% occurring only once. Input material: PBMCs. These receptors came from a man aged 25-45 years in good health and CMV-seronegative.

The J gene is TRBJ2-1, the V gene TRBV9; 9 bases fit TRBD1. Germline V gives CDR1 SGDLS, CDR2 YYNGEE. The CDR3 runs to 16 residues. With 3 bases clipped from V and 6 bases from J, the junction kept 10 bases outside the gene matches. Here the CDR3 DNA reads TGTGCCAGCAGCGCCCCGTCGGGACAGGGCTCCAATGAGCAGTTCTTC. Its protein product is CASSAPSGQGSNEQFF.

J is TRBJ2-1 and V is TRBV5-1; 8 positions match TRBD2. Germline values: CDR1 SGHRS, CDR2 YFSETQ. There are 15 residues in the CDR3. With 2 bases clipped from V and 3 bases from J, the junction kept 4 bases outside the gene matches. DNA of the CDR3: TGCGCCAGCAGCTTTCGGGAGGGCAGCTACAATGAGCAGTTCTTC. Protein sequence: CASSFREGSYNEQFF.

J is TRBJ2-5 and V is TRBV9, with D uncertain. The V end lost 0 bases, the J end lost 1 base, and 7 bases lay between the germline ends. Germline lookup yields CDR1 SGDLS and CDR2 YYNGEE. This CDR3 comprises 14 residues. The CDR3 bases are TGTGCCAGCAGCGTAGAGGCTAGCCAAGAGACCCAGTACTTC. Encoded protein: CASSVEASQETQYF.

V gene TRBV4-3 combines with J gene TRBJ1-5; D gene ambiguous. V lost 5 bases and J lost 7, with 15 bases in between. This CDR3 is built from 14 residues. CDR1 LGHNA and CDR2 YSLEER come from the germline V gene. CDR3: CASSRTPQGQPQHF. The CDR3 nucleotides read TGCGCCAGCAGCAGGACTCCTCAAGGACAGCCCCAGCATTTT.

This clone occurred a few times. The chain carries TRBV18 and TRBJ2-3, with 11 bases lining up with TRBD2. V shed 3 bases and J 3 bases; nucleotides not matched to a gene: 8. Germline V gene lookup returns CDR1 KGHSH and CDR2 LQKENI. There are 17 residues in the CDR3. CDR3 coding DNA: TGTGCCAGCTCACCCTTTTCCCTAGCGGGGGGAACAGATACGCAGTATTTT. Translated, it gives CASSPFSLAGGTDTQYF.

In this sample, this clone turned up once. This chain connects TRBV6-1 to TRBJ2-7; possibly TRBD2 for D (6 bases). The CDR3 loop spans 15 amino acids. The V end was cut by 4 bases, the J end by 0 bases, with 13 bases between. The germline V gene encodes CDR1 MNHNS and CDR2 SASEGT. For the CDR3, the DNA is TGTGCCAGCAGTGGATCATTGGAGGGCTCCTACGAGCAGTACTTC. It codes for CASSGSLEGSYEQYF.

The rearrangement links TRBV4-2 to TRBJ2-1, with 8 positions matching TRBD2. Germline V gene data show CDR1 as LGHNA and CDR2 as YNFKEQ. The CDR3 totals 20 residues. The V and J ends lost 0 bases and 0 bases, in that order; junction bases with no gene match: 13. This CDR3 is CASSQDRGSGMTGSYNEQFF. CDR3 DNA: TGTGCCAGCAGCCAAGATCGAGGTAGCGGGATGACGGGCTCCTACAATGAGCAGTTCTTC.

This clone was counted only a few times. The rearrangement uses TRBV27 and TRBJ1-6; D gene uncertain. The CDR3 sequence is 15 residues long. Germline values: CDR1 MNHEY, CDR2 SMNVEV (reference sequence). V was cut by 5 bases and J by 5 bases, with 13 bases left in between. CDR3 loop: CASSLGSSNNSPLHF. CDR3 in DNA: TGTGCCAGCAGTCTCGGGTCCTCTAATAATTCACCCCTCCACTTT.

The V and J genes are TRBV6-5 and TRBJ2-7; possible D gene TRBD2, 7 bases. This CDR3 comprises 12 residues. The V gene's germline CDR1 is MNHEY and CDR2 SVGAGI. The CDR3 region has the DNA TGTGAGGGCAGGGGAGGGGCCTACGAGCAGTACTTC. Its protein product is CEGRGGAYEQYF.

The chain links TRBV5-1 to TRBJ1-6; TRBD1 aligns across 12 bases. Per germline, CDR1 SGHRS and CDR2 YFSETQ. J gave up 8 bases and V 1 base, and 4 bases lay outside the gene matches. The CDR3 has 16 residues. CDR3 DNA: TGCGCCAGCAGCTTGAGGGACAGGGGGCAAGATTCACCCCTCCACTTT. Amino acid sequence: CASSLRDRGQDSPLHF.

The chain carries TRBV28 and TRBJ1-6; no definite D call. CDR1 MDHEN and CDR2 SYDVKM come from the germline V gene. V was shortened by 2 bases and J by 2 bases, with 10 bases between the two germline ends. The CDR3 consists of 16 residues. This CDR3 is CASSLGVSAYNSPLHF. The CDR3 DNA reads as TGTGCCAGCAGTTTAGGAGTCTCAGCCTATAATTCACCCCTCCACTTT.

V usage is TRBV18 and J usage is TRBJ1-3, with no clear D. The V and J ends lost 6 bases and 0 bases respectively, with 6 bases between them. From germline, CDR1 is KGHSH and CDR2 LQKENI. This CDR3 region has 13 residues. CDR3 loop: CASSGLSGNTIYF. Here the CDR3 DNA reads TGTGCCAGCTCCGGACTCTCTGGAAACACCATATATTTT.

The genes are TRBV11-2 and TRBJ1-5, with a possible D match to TRBD1 (6 bases). The CDR3 has 15 residues. Germline CDR1 and CDR2: SGHAT and FQNNGV. Trimming removed 5 bases from V and 9 bases from J, with 20 bases in between. The CDR3 loop is CASSPRPGRGAPQHF. CDR3 coding DNA: TGTGCCAGCAGCCCCAGGCCGGGCAGGGGAGCGCCCCAGCATTTT.

This clone has a single count. The rearrangement links TRBV6-6 to TRBJ2-2; weak D call: TRBD2 (5 bases). V lost 10 bases to trimming and J lost 5 bases, with 20 bases between them. The CDR3 has 15 residues. The germline gives CDR1 MNHNY, CDR2 SVGAGI (reference sequence). CDR3 region: CATTAAGPRTGELFF. In nucleotides, the CDR3 is TGTGCCACCACAGCGGCGGGTCCGAGGACCGGGGAGCTGTTTTTT.

J is TRBJ2-5 and V is TRBV13; 9 bases align to TRBD1. TRBJ2-7 matches the DNA end more closely, so the J call is doubtful. Germline V CDR1 and CDR2: PRHDT, FYEKMQ (reference sequence). This CDR3 has 15 residues. The CDR3 here is CASSVDRGGTYEQYF. The CDR3 nucleotides read TGTGCCAGCAGCGTGGACAGGGGTGGGACTTACGAGCAGTACTTC.

The chain has TRBV27 and TRBJ1-3; D not resolved. V shed 5 bases and J shed 3 bases, with 8 bases lying between them. The CDR3 sequence is 13 residues long. Germline CDR1 MNHEY, CDR2 SMNVEV (reference sequence). This CDR3 is CASSPGNGNTIYF. CDR3 coding DNA: TGTGCCAGCAGTCCAGGAAATGGAAACACCATATATTTT.

The rearrangement uses TRBV27 and TRBJ2-2, with 7 bases lining up with TRBD2. Germline trimming cut 6 bases from V and 8 bases from J; bases unmatched to any gene: 6. CDR1 MNHEY and CDR2 SMNVEV come from the germline V gene (reference sequence). This CDR3 is 13 amino acids long. The CDR3 sequence is CASRWTSSGELFF. CDR3 sequence (DNA): TGTGCCAGCAGATGGACTAGTTCGGGGGAGCTGTTTTTT.